This T cell receptor beta chain was retrieved from a study of T cell repertoires in cytomegalovirus infection. As for the study in general: Through public TCR beta signatures, both CMV infection and matching HLA type were indicated. Study results and caveats: The response measured ex vivo was dominated by TCR beta clonotypes (HLA-C-restricted and CMV-specific). Carriers of CMV and the relevant HLA type were discriminated by public TCR beta frequency.

TCRdb fed the reads into MiXCR, producing one record per CDR3 protein. This table holds 7,100 or so distinct CDR3 sequences, approximately 60% found once. Germline V gives CDR1 SSHAT, CDR2 FNYEAQ (reference sequence). This CDR3 is built from 17 residues. On this clonotype itself: The antigen is undetermined. One junction end does not reproduce the germline sequence, and a read error may be involved.

The sequenced sample consisted of PBMCs, sequenced either directly or after in vitro stimulation (not recorded which). The rearrangement uses TRBV7-7 and TRBJ1-6; weak D call: TRBD1 (6 bases). This clonotype was obtained from a human donor in good health (CMV status not recorded). Some clones in this sample may be carry-over from other donors' samples. The CDR3 reads CASSFGGLQGSYSPLHF. DNA for the CDR3: TGTGCTAGCAGCTTTGGGGGGCTTCAAGGCAGCTATTCACCCCTCCACTTT.